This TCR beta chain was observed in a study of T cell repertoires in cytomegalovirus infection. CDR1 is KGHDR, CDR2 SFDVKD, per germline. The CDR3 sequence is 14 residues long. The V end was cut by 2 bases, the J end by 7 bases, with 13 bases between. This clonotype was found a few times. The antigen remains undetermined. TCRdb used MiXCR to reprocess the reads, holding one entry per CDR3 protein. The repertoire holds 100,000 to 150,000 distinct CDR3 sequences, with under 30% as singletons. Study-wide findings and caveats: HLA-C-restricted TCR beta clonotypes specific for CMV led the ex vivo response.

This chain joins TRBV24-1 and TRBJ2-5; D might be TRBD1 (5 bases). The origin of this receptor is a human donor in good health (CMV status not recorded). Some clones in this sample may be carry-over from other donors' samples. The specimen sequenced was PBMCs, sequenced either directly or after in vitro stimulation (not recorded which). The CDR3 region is CATSDSGRRGTQYF. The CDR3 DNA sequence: TGTGCCACCAGTGATTCAGGAAGAAGGGGGACCCAGTACTTC.